This T cell receptor (beta chain) was observed in a study of HIV-infected patients and healthy controls. The CDR3 is 12 amino acids. Germline CDR1 is MNHEY and CDR2 is SVGAGI. V shed 5 bases and J shed 0 bases, with 4 bases lying between them. Reverse transcription used around 500 ng RNA and constant-region primers for alpha and beta. Using multiplexing indices, alpha and beta chain libraries were generated apart by chain-specific third strand synthesis. Each CDR3 protein gets one entry after TCRdb re-called the 5' RACE reads with MiXCR. The table shows about 5,000 distinct CDR3 sequences, with 20% to 25% occurring only once. Roughly three months, about 14 weeks, into antiretroviral therapy, follow-up blood was collected. Whole blood was used without fractionation, so all unsorted peripheral T cells were included. Within the sample, this clonotype is medium-sized.

The receptor was isolated from an adult with HIV infection. V usage is TRBV6-5 and J usage is TRBJ1-1; D unclear. Sequences were derived from blood, sampled during antiretroviral therapy. CDR3 protein: CASSTMNTEAFF. The CDR3 region has the DNA TGTGCCAGCAGTACAATGAACACTGAAGCTTTCTTT.